This T cell receptor beta chain comes out of a study of blood T cell repertoires in COVID-19 (dated by TCRdb to the early 2020s). Study-level background: Samples covering the acute and convalescent phases of COVID-19 were provided by collaborators in the United States, Italy and Spain. The repertoires were released in a freely available public database meant as a resource for research on the immune response to SARS-CoV-2. HLA class I and class II types, where available, came from metadata supplied by the sample provider rather than from assay-based typing. The dataset comprised deeply sampled blood TCRbeta repertoires from subjects exposed to, actively infected with, or recovered from COVID-19. Samples were obtained from the ongoing ImmuneRACE study (first 160 participants) and from 1,000 to 1,500 subjects provided by 6 global collaborators. The prospective study material was composed of cDNA or gDNA derived from T cells, B-cell-depleted T cells, or PBMCs. The sample metadata nearly always contained a de-identified subject ID, COVID-19 status, age in years and sex.

Participants in the prospective study were aged about 18 to 90 years, lived in 20 to 25 United States geographic areas, and enrolled through a virtual design. Cohort assignment in the prospective study relied on participant-reported clinical history from a screening survey and a study questionnaire. Exposed participants were defined as having been in contact with someone with a PCR-confirmed or clinician-diagnosed COVID-19 case within 2 weeks of study entry. Each participant in the prospective study had whole blood, serum and a nasopharyngeal or oropharyngeal swab collected by mobile phlebotomists. Prospective study participants could optionally give additional blood draws and questionnaires over an approximately two-month period. Before DNA extraction, blood samples from the prospective study were shipped at room temperature or frozen. CDR3 length: 16 amino acids, cysteine to phenylalanine. Only the CDR3 region is kept as DNA, spanning 48 bases read in frame from base 1. From V the trimming removes 3 bases and from J it removes 5 bases, while the gene matches leave 11 bases of the junction unaccounted for. Via the germline V gene, CDR1 is SQVTM and CDR2 ANQGSEA.

A note on this clone: Its antigen is still unknown. No base quality values were provided; no much bigger clone lies one nucleotide off.

The immunoSEQ Assay, a bias-controlled multiplex PCR, was used to amplify TCRbeta CDR3 regions from genomic DNA. Concerning the study's data processing: Within the assay, amplification of reference gene primers was used to estimate how many nucleated cells each sample contained. To quantify the absolute abundance of each unique TCRbeta CDR3 rearrangement, sequence reads were collapsed and filtered. For each sample, productive Simpson clonality was calculated by taking the square root of Simpson's diversity index across productive rearrangements. What TCRdb holds here is the immuneACCESS table cut down to in-frame rearrangements. Part of the clones is not present; checked against another copy, under half of the missing clones reflect an unresolved V gene, and the others are unexplained. V, J and clone size derive from that table, while D and trimming were established from the DNA sequence. The sample table records 150,000 to 200,000 clones; 80% of these occur just once. Roughly an eighth of the sample is taken by the ten largest.

Broader findings and caveats from the paper: The quantity of clinical and demographic metadata differed by source and by participant and was supplied without curation.

Material: PBMCs or T cells enriched from blood (not recorded which). The chain is encoded by TRBV29-1 joined to TRBJ1-2, with 11 central nucleotides matching TRBD1. The sequence came from a man aged 55 to 69 who had been exposed to COVID-19. The DNA sequence is given as TGCAGCGTTGACACTCCAAGGGACAGGGGGGAGTATGGCTACACCTTC. The encoded protein is CSVDTPRDRGEYGYTF.